This T cell receptor beta chain appears in the sequencing data of a study of T cell responses to AZD1222 COVID-19 vaccine. The trim removed 2 bases at V and 8 bases at J, leaving 8 bases unmatched. CDR1 and CDR2 from the germline V gene are MNHEY and SVGAGI. The CDR3 consists of 14 residues. A note on this clone: The antigen is undetermined.

TCRdb's table, derived via immunoSEQ multiplex PCR, lists solely in-frame clones and lacks some. There are some 180,000 clones in the sample; about 93% occur only once, and around 0.98% lies in the top ten. Notes on the study in general: Spike-specific TCR breadth rose after two AZD1222 doses, and depth rose as well. Close to half of all spike-specific TCRs reportedly target regions of the variants that are unmutated. After the peak T cell response, and only then, were repertoires sampled.

The origin of this receptor is an adult who received the MenACWY meningococcal vaccine as a control. The chain has TRBV6-5 and TRBJ1-2; TRBD1 agrees at 7 bases. Material: peripheral blood, obtained 28 days after the second dose of the MenACWY control vaccine. The DNA for the CDR3 is TGTGCCAGCAGTTACGACAGGGATAGTCGCGGCTACACCTTC. It is translated as CASSYDRDSRGYTF.